The clone carrying this TCR beta chain came up a few times. Its antigen remains unknown. The data belong to a study of CD8+CD57+ T cells in acquired aplastic anemia. Study conclusions and caveats: With respect to CD8+ Simpson's diversity, patients and controls did not differ significantly.

Profiling of TCR beta VDJ combinations and CDR3 sequences used genomic DNA as template. One entry per CDR3 protein, called by TCRdb with MiXCR from the reads. Of about 250,000 distinct CDR3 sequences in the sample, around 43% were seen once. An expansion of CD8+CD57+ cells by flow cytometry had been shown in patients chosen for sequencing. Every patient had severe acquired aplastic anemia. Among the patients, none had received any therapy at the time of blood sampling. This CDR3 comprises 15 residues. V was clipped by 3 bases and J by 4 bases, with 13 bases between them. Germline assignment: CDR1 MGHDK and CDR2 SYGVNS.

This TCR came from a human donor with aplastic anemia. The chain uses TRBV25-1 and TRBJ2-1; a weak D match, TRBD2 (5 bases). Sequences were obtained from sorted CD4+, CD8+, or CD8+CD57+ T cells (not recorded which) from PBMCs. As DNA, the CDR3 is TGTGCCAGCAGTGATGCGGGCGCCCCATACAATGAGCAGTTCTTC. This codes for CASSDAGAPYNEQFF. Variable domain in full (rest from reference TRBV25-1 and TRBJ2-1): EADIYQTPRYLVIGTGKKITLECSQTMGHDKMYWYQQDPGMELHLIHYSYGVNSTEKGDLSSESTVSRIRTEHFPLTLESARPSHTSQYLCASSDAGAPYNEQFFGPGTRLTVL.